This T cell receptor beta chain emerged from a study of memory B cells and T cells in multiple sclerosis (dated by TCRdb to the late 2010s). About the investigation overall: The study compared TCR beta repertoires of autoproliferating peripheral T cells with brain lesion-infiltrating T cells in multiple sclerosis patients. A couple of multiple sclerosis patients, for whom either brain lesions at autopsy or brain-infiltrating cells from biopsy were available, were included in TCR sequencing. Here is what the overall study found, with its caveats: Because clone-set sizes varied across compartments, the counts of shared clonotypes were affected, making normalization necessary.

After stimulus-free culture of CFSE-labeled PBMCs, the autoproliferating (CFSEdim) and non-proliferating (CFSEhi) T cell fractions were sequenced separately. A total of 40 million to 60 million CFSE-labeled PBMCs were cultured for less than 8 days without stimulus, and replicate wells were then pooled. PBMCs were labeled with about 0.55 uM CFSE and cultured in serum-free AIM-V medium without exogenous stimuli. PBMCs were isolated by Ficoll density gradient centrifugation and cryopreserved before use. Live 7-AAD-negative cells were sorted on a FACSAria III, washed with PBS, and frozen at -80 degrees C as dry pellets. CDR1 and CDR2 (SGHAT, FQNNGV) derive from the germline V gene. V gives up 3 bases and J gives up 0 bases, and the segment between their germline ends measures 3 bases. From the cysteine through the phenylalanine, the CDR3 covers 13 amino acids. The read is trimmed to its CDR3 DNA, 39 bases read in frame from base 1.

Comments on this clone: Its antigen is currently not known. No much larger clone is present one base from it, and per-base qualities are unavailable.

Using the immunoSEQ Platform, TCRbeta CDR3 regions were amplified from extracted genomic DNA. The immunoSEQ assay used multiplex PCR together with high-throughput sequencing and a bioinformatics pipeline from the vendor. In the original analysis: After discarding non-productive sequences and any CDR3s under 4 amino acids in length, clonotype frequencies were recalculated for each sample. In immunoSEQ Analyzer 2.0, shared clonotypes were identified as identical CDR3 amino acid, V gene and J gene sequences. Repertoire overlap was normalized by dividing shared clonotype counts by the product of both clone-set sizes, with the result scaled by 1000 into arbitrary units. Drawn from immuneACCESS, this table holds only the in-frame rearrangements with V and J called that TCRdb kept. Clones are partly lost; checked studies trace under half to an unresolved V gene and leave the rest unexplained. That table furnishes V, J and clone size, whereas the DNA furnished D and trimming. The sample includes 40,000 to 50,000 clones, with roughly 82% observed a single time. The ten top clones hold about 1.1% of the sample.

Sequencing input: PBMCs from blood kept in culture. The chain was built from TRBV11-2 and TRBJ1-5, with the D gene uncertain. This sequence originates from a human donor with multiple sclerosis. CDR3 sequence: CASSLGSNQPQHF. The DNA sequence follows: TGTGCCAGCAGCTTGGGTAGCAATCAGCCCCAGCATTTT.